These 15 T cell receptor beta chains originate from one sample sequenced in a study of blood T cell repertoires in COVID-19 (TCRdb year 2020). The library was made by the immunoSEQ multiplex PCR assay. TCRdb retrieved this table from immuneACCESS and kept in-frame rearrangements only. Not all clones are present; in checked studies, unresolved V genes account for under half, and no reason is known for the remainder. In this sample the table shows about 40,000 clones, around 87% of which occur a single time. In total, the top ten clones hold around 20% of the sample. Sequenced input: peripheral blood. These receptors came from a man in his fifties or sixties in a cohort sampled during active COVID-19.

The chain uses TRBV7-2 and TRBJ2-7; maybe TRBD1 (6 bases). This CDR3 spans 14 amino acids. V gave up 3 bases and J gave up 2 bases, with 11 bases separating them. In germline, CDR1 is SGHTA, CDR2 FQGNSA. The CDR3 bases are TGTGCCAGCAGCTTGGACAGCACTACCTACGAGCAGTACTTC. It codes for CASSLDSTTYEQYF.

This clone was counted a single time. This chain links TRBV6-2 or TRBV6-3 with TRBJ1-1; 7 bases agree with TRBD1. The CDR3 consists of 14 residues. Losses at the gene ends were 5 bases for V and 5 bases for J; bases not matched to a gene: 8. Germline V CDR1 and CDR2: MNHEY, SVGEGT. The CDR3 sequence is CASSLNRGRTEAFF. The CDR3 DNA reads TGTGCCAGCAGTCTCAACAGGGGTCGGACTGAAGCTTTCTTT.

The CDR3 sequence: CASSPSLGVYGYTF. The CDR3 DNA is TGTGCCAGCTCACCATCGCTAGGGGTCTATGGCTACACCTTC. This chain links TRBV18 with TRBJ1-2, with a tentative D call TRBD1 (5 bases). V was shortened by 2 bases and J by 4 bases, with 11 bases between the two germline ends. CDR3 size: 14 residues. Germline V lookup: CDR1 KGHSH, CDR2 LQKENI.

This chain uses TRBV19 with TRBJ1-2, with TRBD1 matching 8 bases. Trimming at V came to 4 bases and at J to 8 bases, leaving 9 bases not matched to a gene. This CDR3 has 14 residues. Germline V gene data show CDR1 as LNHDA and CDR2 as SQIVND (reference sequence). CDR3 DNA sequence: TGTGCCAGTAGTAAAGTTACAGGGACAGGAGGCTACACCTTC. It specifies CASSKVTGTGGYTF.

The chain joins TRBV5-1 to TRBJ2-2; 7 nucleotides match TRBD2. The trim removed 1 base at V and 4 bases at J, leaving 7 bases unmatched. CDR1 is SGHRS, CDR2 YFSETQ, per germline. This CDR3 is 16 amino acids long. CDR3 nucleotides: TGCGCCAGCAGCTTGCCCCGGGACTACTCCACCGGGGAGCTGTTTTTT. Protein product: CASSLPRDYSTGELFF.

The rearrangement joins TRBV10-3 to TRBJ2-1; 11 bases agree with TRBD2. Germline-derived CDR1 and CDR2 are ENHRY and SYGVKD. J gave up 7 bases and V 4 bases, and 6 bases lay outside the gene matches. The CDR3 extends over 15 amino acids. DNA for the CDR3: TGTGCCATCAGTGTACTAGCGGGAGTATCAAATGAGCAGTTCTTC. This encodes CAISVLAGVSNEQFF.

The chain joins TRBV6-6 to TRBJ2-4, with 8 bases fitting TRBD1. V dropped 4 bases and J dropped 1; count of bases not matched to a gene: 6. This CDR3 region has 16 residues. In germline, CDR1 is MNHNY, CDR2 SVGAGI (reference sequence). The chain's CDR3 is CASSSPRQGAKNIQYF. The CDR3 DNA follows: TGTGCCAGCAGTTCCCCGCGACAGGGGGCCAAAAACATTCAGTACTTC.

This chain links TRBV5-8 with TRBJ2-2, with TRBD1 matching over 7 bases. Trimming took 0 bases from V and 4 from J; bases not matched to a gene: 6. This CDR3 has 16 amino acids. Germline CDR1 and CDR2: SGHTS and YDEGEE. The CDR3 protein is CASSLEGARGTGELFF. CDR3 DNA: TGTGCCAGCAGCTTGGAGGGGGCCAGGGGCACCGGGGAGCTGTTTTTT.

The CDR3 sequence is CSVVAALAFF. CDR3 DNA sequence: TGCAGCGTTGTAGCTGCTTTGGCTTTCTTT. The chain uses TRBV29-1 and TRBJ1-1; D is unclear. The CDR3 extends over 10 amino acids. Between the trimmed V and J ends, which lost 4 bases and 11 bases, there was a span of 11 bases. Per germline, CDR1 SQVTM and CDR2 ANQGSEA.

The chain recombines TRBV7-8 with TRBJ2-1; 9 bases are a match to TRBD1. J lost 12 bases, V lost 4 bases, and 13 bases had no gene match. This CDR3 contains 15 residues. Germline CDR1 SGHVS, CDR2 FQNEAQ. CDR3 in DNA: TGTGCCAGCAGCTCGGTGCCGGGACAGGGATTCGGGCAGTTCTTC. Amino acid sequence: CASSSVPGQGFGQFF.

A single count supports this clone. This sequence joins TRBV11-2 and TRBJ2-2; possibly TRBD1 for D (6 bases). V was clipped by 6 bases and J by 10 bases, with 12 bases between them. Germline assignment: CDR1 SGHAT and CDR2 FQNNGV. The CDR3 length is 12 residues. This CDR3 reads CASSHGGTELFF. As DNA, the CDR3 is TGTGCCAGCAGTCATGGGGGCACGGAGCTGTTTTTT.

The genes are TRBV6-2 or TRBV6-3 and TRBJ1-2; 8 nucleotides align to TRBD1. CDR1 and CDR2 (germline): MNHEY, SVGEGT. J gave up 2 bases and V 1 base, and 9 bases lay outside the gene matches. This CDR3 contains 17 residues. The CDR3 sequence: CASSYFRPDRDNYGYTF. Written as DNA, the CDR3 is TGTGCCAGCAGTTACTTCCGCCCGGACAGGGACAACTATGGCTACACCTTC.

The J gene is TRBJ2-1, the V gene TRBV5-6; no definite D call. There are 11 residues in the CDR3. CDR1 SGHDT and CDR2 YYEEEE come from the germline V gene. Trimming took 2 bases from V and 6 from J, leaving 3 bases between them. CDR3 sequence reads: CASSFGNEQFF. The DNA for the CDR3 is TGTGCCAGCAGCTTCGGCAATGAGCAGTTCTTC.

The CDR3 DNA sequence: TGTGCCAGCTCGCAGTCAGGGTCCGGGAGATCACCCCTCCACTTT. Translation gives CASSQSGSGRSPLHF. The chain uses TRBV18 and TRBJ1-6; possibly TRBD1 for D (5 bases). In germline, CDR1 is KGHSH, CDR2 LQKENI. Trimming took off 6 bases at V and 10 bases at J, with 19 bases between the two ends. This CDR3 comprises 15 residues.

V usage is TRBV19 and J usage is TRBJ2-3, with D tentatively TRBD2 (7 bases). This CDR3 comprises 16 residues. V was shortened by 0 bases and J by 5 bases, with 15 bases between the two germline ends. Germline CDR1 is LNHDA and CDR2 is SQIVND (reference sequence). DNA of the CDR3: TGTGCCAGTAGTATAGATCGGGGGGCTAGCCTAGATACGCAGTATTTT. The encoded protein is CASSIDRGASLDTQYF.